This T cell receptor (beta chain) was profiled in a study of blood T cell repertoires in COVID-19. Study at large: Donors in the United States, Italy and Spain gave samples during acute or convalescent COVID-19. Sources were T cells, B-cell-depleted T cells, or PBMCs; the material itself was cDNA or gDNA.

The germline CDR1 and CDR2 sequences are LGHDT and YNNKEL (reference sequence). V lost 6 bases to trimming and J lost 5 bases; unmatched junction nucleotides: 2. This CDR3 is built from 13 residues. In the source study's methods: From reference gene primer amplification, estimates of nucleated cell counts were derived. Sequenced by immunoSEQ multiplex PCR; TCRdb stores in-frame clones only, minus some. V and J calls and clone size are as listed in that table; D and trimming were resolved from the DNA. The sample yields approximately 47,000 clones, around 86% seen once. The clonotype comes from a woman in her sixties with acute or convalescent COVID-19. The specimen was peripheral blood. The chain joins TRBV3-1 (or the pseudogene TRBV3-2) to TRBJ2-1; 9 nucleotides align to TRBD2. This chain's CDR3 is CASSRTSDNEQFF. The CDR3 bases are TGTGCCAGCAGTCGGACTAGCGACAATGAGCAGTTCTTC.